These 29 T cell receptor beta chains came from one sample sequenced in a study of cytomegalovirus exposure and HLA in healthy donors (dated by TCRdb to about 2017). To prepare the library, the immunoSEQ multiplex PCR assay was applied. A mixture of 60 forward primers for TCR Vbeta segments and 13 reverse primers for TCR Jbeta segments was used in the multiplex PCR. Imported from immuneACCESS, the table was reduced by TCRdb to in-frame sequences with V and J called. These copies leave out some clones; in studies compared against another copy, an unresolved V gene accounts for under half, and the cause of the remainder is not known. For this sample there are nearly 200,000 clones; approximately 83% appear just once. Together, the top ten hold about 0.092% of the sample. Source material: PBMCs. Receptor source: a boy aged 2-9 years in good health and CMV-seronegative.

The chain joins TRBV5-6 to TRBJ1-3; D is undetermined. The CDR3 runs 15 residues. Germline CDR1 is SGHDT and CDR2 is YYEEEE. V dropped 0 bases and J dropped 4 bases, with 11 bases sitting between them. The DNA of the CDR3 is TGTGCCAGCAGCTTGGGGCGAAGAGCGGGAAACACCATATATTTT. Protein sequence: CASSLGRRAGNTIYF.

The genes are TRBV4-3 and TRBJ2-7, with TRBD1 as a possible D gene (6 bases). CDR1 LGHNA and CDR2 YSLEER come from the germline V gene. V was clipped by 5 bases and J by 5 bases, with 19 bases between them. The CDR3 extends over 15 amino acids. The CDR3 DNA follows: TGCGCCAGCAGCAAGTACAACGACAGGCACAACGAGCAGTACTTC. It translates to CASSKYNDRHNEQYF.

The chain carries TRBV9 and TRBJ2-5; 7 bases match TRBD2. V trimming: 0 bases; J trimming: 6 bases; junction bases outside the gene matches: 11. Per the germline V gene, CDR1 is SGDLS and CDR2 is YYNGEE. The CDR3 has 16 residues. The CDR3: CASSVGAAGPWQTQYF. CDR3 nucleotide sequence: TGTGCCAGCAGCGTAGGCGCAGCGGGGCCTTGGCAGACCCAGTACTTC.

This chain uses TRBV2 with TRBJ1-2, with D possibly being TRBD1 (5 bases). CDR3 length equals 16 residues. The ends were cut back, 5 bases at V and 8 bases at J, with 24 bases in the middle. Germline lookup yields CDR1 SNHLY and CDR2 FYNNEI. CDR3 protein: CASSPGSWGGKEGYTF. In DNA form, the CDR3 reads TGTGCCAGCAGTCCCGGATCCTGGGGGGGAAAGGAGGGCTACACCTTC.

V and J are TRBV9 and TRBJ1-2; weak D call: TRBD1 (5 bases). Germline CDR1 reads SGDLS; CDR2 reads YYNGEE. The V end was cut by 3 bases, the J end by 1 base, with 10 bases between. The CDR3 is 14 amino acids. CDR3 DNA: TGTGCCAGCAGCGCTGGGGGGGGTAACTATGGCTACACCTTC. It is translated as CASSAGGGNYGYTF.

V usage is TRBV4-1 and J usage is TRBJ2-2; TRBD1 aligns across 7 bases. The CDR3 length is 15 residues. The ends lost 4 bases at V and 5 bases at J; junction bases unmatched: 7. CDR1 and CDR2 from the germline V gene are MGHRA and YSYEKL. CDR3 amino acids: CASSPTGITTGELFF. The CDR3 nucleotides are TGCGCCAGCAGCCCGACAGGGATCACGACCGGGGAGCTGTTTTTT.

This chain uses TRBV27 with TRBJ2-5; D uncertain. The better agreement between TRBJ2-7 and the DNA end casts doubt on the J call. Germline lookup yields CDR1 MNHEY and CDR2 SMNVEV (reference sequence). The CDR3 is 13 residues long. The CDR3 bases are TGTGCCAGCAGTTTAACAGTGTCCTACGAGCAGTACTTC. Translating gives CASSLTVSYEQYF.

The V gene is TRBV18, the J gene TRBJ1-3; weak D call: TRBD1 (5 bases). Trimming took off 3 bases at V and 0 bases at J, with 18 bases between the two ends. The CDR3 consists of 18 residues. Looked up from germline, CDR1 is KGHSH and CDR2 is LQKENI. The CDR3 nucleotides are TGTGCCAGCTCACCGATCCCTCCTGGAGGGGACTCTGGAAACACCATATATTTT. Translated: CASSPIPPGGDSGNTIYF.

The chain couples TRBV14 to TRBJ1-1; D remains unclear. The CDR3 length is 14 residues. CDR1 and CDR2 (germline): SGHDN, FVKESK. V lost 4 bases to trimming and J lost 1 base, with 10 bases between them. The CDR3: CASSPDSTNTEAFF. The DNA for the CDR3 is TGTGCCAGCAGCCCCGACTCGACGAACACTGAAGCTTTCTTT.

This sequence joins TRBV9 and TRBJ2-7, with D possibly being TRBD1 (5 bases). Trimming took 0 bases from V and 3 from J, leaving 16 bases between them. CDR3 size: 16 residues. Germline V CDR1 and CDR2: SGDLS, YYNGEE. CDR3 residues: CASSVGLGARFYEQYF. The CDR3 DNA reads as TGTGCCAGCAGCGTAGGATTAGGGGCGAGATTCTACGAGCAGTACTTC.

The gene calls are TRBV4-3 and TRBJ2-3; TRBD2 agrees at 7 bases. The CDR3 runs to 16 residues. Trimming cost V 1 base and J 2 bases; bases outside gene matches: 6. Germline assignment: CDR1 LGHNA and CDR2 YSLEER. The CDR3 nucleotides read TGCGCCAGCAGCCAAGCTTGGGGGGGTTCCACAGATACGCAGTATTTT. It yields the protein CASSQAWGGSTDTQYF.

The genes are TRBV4-2 and TRBJ1-4; 12 bases are shared with TRBD1. The CDR3 is 16 residues long. Germline V lookup: CDR1 LGHNA, CDR2 YNFKEQ. The trim removed 0 bases at V and 10 bases at J, leaving 6 bases unmatched. As DNA, the CDR3 is TGTGCCAGCAGCCAAGATCGGGACAGGGGGCTAGGAAAACTGTTTTTT. This translates into CASSQDRDRGLGKLFF.

The rearrangement links TRBV13 to TRBJ2-5; D gene unclear. This CDR3 has 12 amino acids. V was shortened by 2 bases and J by 5 bases, with 6 bases between the two germline ends. The V gene's germline CDR1 is PRHDT and CDR2 FYEKMQ (reference sequence). In DNA, the CDR3 is TGTGCCAGCAGCTTAACTCGGGAGACCCAGTACTTC. The encoded protein is CASSLTRETQYF.

In regard to this clone: Different DNA sequences within this sample yield the same CDR3. The J gene is TRBJ2-7, the V gene TRBV5-5, with 15 bases that match TRBD2. J lost 0 bases, V lost 4 bases, and 5 bases had no gene match. CDR3 length: 17 residues. Germline V gives CDR1 SGHKS, CDR2 YYEKEE (reference sequence). This CDR3 reads CASSLGLAGGPSYEQYF. The CDR3 bases are TGTGCCAGCAGCCTGGGACTAGCGGGGGGTCCCTCCTACGAGCAGTACTTC. The variable domain in full, with the rest retrieved from reference TRBV5-5 and TRBJ2-7, is DAGVTQSPTHLIKTRGQQVTLRCSPISGHKSVSWYQQVLGQGPQFIFQYYEKEERGRGNFPDRFSARQFPNYSSELNVNALLLGDSALYLCASSLGLAGGPSYEQYFGPGTRLTVT.

The chain has TRBV6-1 and TRBJ2-7, with 8 bases fitting TRBD1. CDR3 length equals 13 residues. J was trimmed by 2 bases and V by 6 bases; bases with no gene match: 3. Germline V lookup: CDR1 MNHNS, CDR2 SASEGT. The CDR3 bases are TGTGCCAGCAGGCCGGGACAGGCCTACGAGCAGTACTTC. Translation: CASRPGQAYEQYF.

The CDR3 DNA follows: TGTGCCAGCAGCAAGAGAGGTGCCAGGGCCTACGAGCAGTACTTC. It is translated as CASSKRGARAYEQYF. The chain carries TRBV21-1 and TRBJ2-7; the table's D call of TRBD1 was not tested on the DNA. TRBV21-1 represents a pseudogene. The CDR3 is made up of 15 amino acids.

This chain connects TRBV10-3 to TRBJ1-2, with 9 bases matching TRBD1. The CDR3 runs 14 residues. CDR1 is ENHRY, CDR2 SYGVKD, per germline. Losses at the gene ends were 7 bases for V and 8 bases for J; bases not matched to a gene: 11. CDR3 region: CAITDSRQGEGYTF. The CDR3 DNA is TGTGCCATCACCGACTCCCGACAGGGGGAGGGCTACACCTTC.

The chain links TRBV2 to TRBJ2-3; 7 nucleotides agree with TRBD2. CDR3 size: 12 residues. After removal of 10 bases from V and 1 base from J, the junction contained 2 bases not matched to a gene. Germline CDR1 is SNHLY and CDR2 is FYNNEI. The CDR3 region is CATGGGTDTQYF. In DNA, the CDR3 is TGTGCCACGGGGGGTGGCACAGATACGCAGTATTTT.

The chain couples TRBV28 to TRBJ2-5, with 12 bases lining up with TRBD2. V was clipped by 7 bases and J by 4 bases; unmatched bases: 10. Germline lookup yields CDR1 MDHEN and CDR2 SYDVKM. There are 16 residues in the CDR3. CDR3 DNA sequence: TGTGCCAGCAATAGCCCGGGACTAGCGGGTCGAGAGACCCAGTACTTC. Protein: CASNSPGLAGRETQYF.

A single count supports this clone. The chain joins TRBV7-2 to TRBJ1-2; 9 bases fit TRBD1. Germline values: CDR1 SGHTA, CDR2 FQGNSA. This CDR3 contains 16 residues. The junction had 15 bases not matched to a gene; V was cut back by 5 bases and J by 8 bases. The CDR3 is CASSPYTSGTGQGYTF. In DNA form, the CDR3 reads TGTGCCAGCAGCCCATACACCTCCGGGACAGGGCAAGGCTACACCTTC. Based on the CDR3 plus reference TRBV7-2 and TRBJ1-2, the full variable domain is GAGVSQSPSNKVTEKGKDVELRCDPISGHTALYWYRQSLGQGLEFLIYFQGNSAPDKSGLPSDRFSAERTGGSVSTLTIQRTQQEDSAVYLCASSPYTSGTGQGYTFGSGTRLTVV.

The J gene is TRBJ1-1, the V gene TRBV4-3; D is unclear. Germline CDR1 and CDR2: LGHNA and YSLEER. There are 14 residues in the CDR3. V lost 1 base and J 5 bases, leaving 11 bases between the germline ends. In DNA, the CDR3 is TGCGCCAGCAGCCAAGGAAGGGCGGGGACTGAAGCTTTCTTT. Encoded protein: CASSQGRAGTEAFF.

V gene TRBV15 combines with J gene TRBJ1-4, with D unresolved. The V gene's germline CDR1 is LNHNV and CDR2 YYDKDF (reference sequence). Trimming removed 0 bases from V and 7 bases from J, with 15 bases in between. The CDR3 has 16 amino acids. The CDR3 nucleotides read TGTGCCACCAGCAGAGAACGGTTTAGAGGCGGTGAAAAACTGTTTTTT. Translated: CATSRERFRGGEKLFF.

DNA of the CDR3: TGTGCCAGCAGCGTAGGTCTAGCGGGGACGAACACCGGGGAGCTGTTTTTT. Translating gives CASSVGLAGTNTGELFF. V gene TRBV9 combines with J gene TRBJ2-2, with 9 bases that match TRBD2. The CDR3 has 17 amino acids. Germline V gene sequence: CDR1 SGDLS, CDR2 YYNGEE. V was clipped by 0 bases and J by 0 bases; unmatched bases: 3.

This chain joins TRBV7-2 and TRBJ1-2; 8 nucleotides match TRBD1. The trim removed 3 bases at V and 1 base at J, leaving 1 base unmatched. Germline assignment: CDR1 SGHTA and CDR2 FQGNSA. The CDR3 spans 14 residues. The CDR3 is CASSFRGHNYGYTF. Here the CDR3 DNA reads TGTGCCAGCAGCTTCAGGGGGCATAACTATGGCTACACCTTC.

In this sample, this clone turned up once. V and J are TRBV9 and TRBJ1-5; D not resolved. CDR3 length: 16 residues. The V gene's germline CDR1 is SGDLS and CDR2 YYNGEE. V was trimmed by 4 bases and J by 1 base, leaving 15 bases between them. CDR3 region: CASSPPRSTSNQPQHF. In nucleotides, the CDR3 is TGTGCCAGCAGCCCTCCTAGGTCAACAAGCAATCAGCCCCAGCATTTT.

This chain connects TRBV11-2 to TRBJ1-5; no definite D call. Per the germline V gene, CDR1 is SGHAT and CDR2 is FQNNGV. There are 14 residues in the CDR3. V was pared by 2 bases and J by 4 bases, with 9 bases between. DNA of the CDR3: TGTGCCAGCAGCTTATCATCGGGGAATCAGCCCCAGCATTTT. Residues: CASSLSSGNQPQHF.

The chain links TRBV5-1 to TRBJ2-5, with D hard to call. Germline values: CDR1 SGHRS, CDR2 YFSETQ. There are 14 residues in the CDR3. With 6 bases removed from V and 0 bases from J, the gap between germline ends came to 12 bases. This CDR3 is CASTTLPNQETQYF. CDR3 DNA: TGCGCCAGCACCACACTACCGAACCAAGAGACCCAGTACTTC.

In its sample, this clone was seen a few times. V is TRBV27 and J is TRBJ2-1, with TRBD2 matching over 12 bases. This CDR3 has 14 residues. V was clipped by 5 bases and J by 8 bases; unmatched bases: 4. Germline V gene lookup returns CDR1 MNHEY and CDR2 SMNVEV (reference sequence). The CDR3 nucleotides read TGTGCCAGCAGTGCTAGCGGGGGGGAGGATGAGCAGTTCTTC. Protein product: CASSASGGEDEQFF.

This chain joins TRBV7-2 and TRBJ2-1; tentative D call: TRBD2 (6 bases). CDR3 length equals 14 residues. Trimming removed 6 bases at V and 4 bases at J, with 13 bases between. Looked up from germline, CDR1 is SGHTA and CDR2 is FQGNSA. CDR3: CASSMSGLYNEQFF. The CDR3 bases are TGTGCCAGCAGTATGAGCGGGCTTTACAATGAGCAGTTCTTC.